What follows is one T cell receptor (beta chain) and its context. The source of the sample is a study of blood T cell repertoires in COVID-19. On the study more broadly: The United States, Italy and Spain supplied acute and convalescent COVID-19 samples.

As handled by the study authors: Reference gene primer amplification in the assay estimated nucleated cell counts. This table comes from immunoSEQ multiplex PCR, and its TCRdb copy is limited to in-frame clones, with some not included. The DNA was the basis for D and trimming; V, J and clone size are from that table. In the table there are 350,000 to 450,000 clones, around 88% of which are singletons. Those enrolled in Seattle joined during active infection and were followed longitudinally afterward. V dropped 5 bases and J dropped 9 bases, with 16 bases sitting between them. Germline CDR1 and CDR2: SEHNR and FQNEAQ (reference sequence). CDR3 length: 13 amino acids.

The V and J genes are TRBV7-9 and TRBJ2-5, with D maybe TRBD2 (6 bases). The sequence was collected from a woman aged 55-70 years with COVID-19, enrolled during active disease. Sample: peripheral blood. The CDR3 DNA reads TGTGCCAGCAGCGTCAGCGGGTCCGGGGCCCAGTACTTC. Translation gives CASSVSGSGAQYF.